The T cell receptor (beta chain) described here comes from a study of CD8 T cells in ankylosing spondylitis. Study conclusions and caveats: CD8+ by phenotype, disease-linked clones were relatively rare in peripheral blood. Ankylosing spondylitis blood seemed to carry a telltale TCR beta motif made of under ten highly homologous variants. Matched synovial fluid from ankylosing spondylitis patients was reported to be enriched for disease-linked clones.

With molecular barcodes, quantitative 5'-RACE was used to make the TCR beta libraries. MiXCR was run by TCRdb on the 5' RACE reads, yielding one entry per CDR3 protein. The table includes 150,000 to 200,000 distinct CDR3 sequences, 10% to 15% detected once. Worth noting for this clonotype: Antigen unknown.

CDR1 SGHTA and CDR2 FQGNSA come from the germline V gene. There are 14 residues in the CDR3. The V end lost 5 bases, the J end lost 1 base, and 12 bases lay between the germline ends. The receptor was isolated from a female donor with ankylosing spondylitis or in good health (not recorded which). The chain joins TRBV7-2 to TRBJ2-7; D possibly uses TRBD1 or TRBD2 (5 bases each). Sequencing was performed on blood, either unsorted or a sorted T cell fraction (not recorded which). The CDR3, as DNA: TGTGCCAGCAGCGCGTGGTGGGGGTCCTACGAGCAGTACTTC. Its protein product is CASSAWWGSYEQYF.